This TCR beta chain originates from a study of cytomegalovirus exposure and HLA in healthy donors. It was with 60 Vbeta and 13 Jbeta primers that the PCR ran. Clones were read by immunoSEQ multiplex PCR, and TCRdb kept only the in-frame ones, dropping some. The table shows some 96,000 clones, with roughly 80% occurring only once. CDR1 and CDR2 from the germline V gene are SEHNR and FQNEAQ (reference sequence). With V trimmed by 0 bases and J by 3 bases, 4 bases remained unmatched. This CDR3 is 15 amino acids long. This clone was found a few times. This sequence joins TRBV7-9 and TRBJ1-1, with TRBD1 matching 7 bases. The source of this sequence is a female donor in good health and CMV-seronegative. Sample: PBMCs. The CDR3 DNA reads TGTGCCAGCAGCTTAGCAGGGGGCGGGGACACTGAAGCTTTCTTT. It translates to CASSLAGGGDTEAFF.